The present T cell receptor beta chain was sequenced within a study of T cells in Graves' hyperthyroidism and ophthalmopathy. V lost 2 bases and J lost 0, with 8 bases in between. The CDR3 contains 14 residues. Patients with uncontrolled infections, other autoimmune diseases, pregnancy or lactation were excluded. RNA transcripts yielded amplified TCR beta CDR3 regions. When the TCR CDR3 underwent first-round RT-PCR, the HTBI primer set was used. TCRdb reprocessed the multiplex PCR reads with MiXCR, giving one entry per CDR3 protein. The data show 600,000 or so distinct CDR3 sequences, roughly 15% seen once. This clonotype has ten or more counts.

The clonotype originates from a woman aged 45 to 65 with Graves' ophthalmopathy. Sequenced material: blood. The chain is built from TRBV12-3 or TRBV12-4 and TRBJ2-7; no clear D gene. The CDR3, as DNA: TGTGCCAGCAGTTTAATCGGCTACTCCTACGAGCAGTACTTC. Translating it yields CASSLIGYSYEQYF.